The rows below give T cell receptor beta chains drawn from one sample of a study of blood T cell repertoires in COVID-19. Assay: immunoSEQ multiplex PCR; the TCRdb copy retains only in-frame clones and omits some. The sample consists of around 310,000 clones, 85% to 90% of them appearing once. The sequenced material came from PBMCs or T cells enriched from blood (not recorded which). The origin of the receptors is a woman in her twenties or thirties who had recovered from COVID-19. Each CDR3 is given with its conserved first and last residue. D genes are given only for firm matches. Size is stated for part of the rows, as once, few or many counts, or as a class when the clone is expanded.

NA NA TRBJ1-5 TRBV15 CATSRDRGGWGNQPQHF TGTGCCACCAGCAGAGATAGGGGGGGCTGGGGCAATCAGCCCCAGCATTTT
NA NA TRBJ1-1 TRBV2 CASSAHYGAFF TGTGCCAGCAGTGCACACTATGGAGCTTTCTTT
NA NA TRBJ1-4 TRBV7-9 CASSRGKGVELFF TGTGCCAGCAGCCGCGGTAAAGGGGTAGAACTGTTTTTT
TRBD1 NA TRBJ2-5 TRBV5-1 CASSTGDRDQETQYF TGCGCCAGCAGCACGGGGGACAGGGACCAAGAGACCCAGTACTTC
NA NA TRBJ2-5 TRBV6-6 CASSQRTSQTQYF TGTGCCAGCAGTCAACGGACTTCGCAGACCCAGTACTTC
NA NA TRBJ2-3 TRBV29-1 CSVDGTTFTDTQYF TGCAGCGTTGACGGGACAACCTTCACAGATACGCAGTATTTT
TRBD2 NA TRBJ2-4 TRBV29-1 CSVEGLAGAWGIQYF TGCAGCGTTGAGGGACTAGCGGGAGCTTGGGGCATTCAGTACTTC
NA few TRBJ1-3 TRBV2 CASSSAGTYSGNTIYF TGTGCCAGCAGTTCGGCGGGGACCTACTCTGGAAACACCATATATTTT
NA NA TRBJ2-7 TRBV11-2 CASRLLASDEQYF TGTGCCAGCAGGCTCCTAGCGTCCGACGAGCAGTACTTC
NA NA TRBJ1-1 TRBV24-1 CATSDFRGTEAFF TGTGCCACCAGTGACTTCAGAGGAACTGAAGCTTTCTTT